Following are 23 T cell receptor beta chains from one sample sequenced in a study of T cell repertoires in cytomegalovirus infection. TCRdb analysed the reads with MiXCR anew, one entry per CDR3 protein. The profile shows about 680,000 distinct CDR3 sequences, roughly 26% of them singletons. Sample: CD8+ T cells from PBMCs. The receptors come from a human donor in good health (CMV status not recorded). Some clones in this sample may be carry-over from other donors' samples.

This clonotype was seen a few times. The rearrangement uses TRBV12-3 or TRBV12-4 and TRBJ2-7, with 7 bases matching TRBD1. The junction had 9 bases not matched to a gene; V was cut back by 4 bases and J by 3 bases. The CDR3 has 15 residues. The CDR3 loop is CASSSSSTGIYEQYF. CDR3 in DNA: TGTGCCAGCAGTTCCTCCTCGACAGGGATCTACGAGCAGTACTTC.

There are a few counts of this clonotype. J is TRBJ2-3 and V is TRBV20-1; TRBD2 matches 8 bases. The CDR3 consists of 18 residues. Losses at the gene ends were 3 bases for V and 4 bases for J; bases not matched to a gene: 18. From germline, CDR1 is DFQATT and CDR2 SNEGSKA (reference sequence). CDR3 amino acids: CSASPSYLWRGAADTQYF. The CDR3 nucleotides are TGCAGTGCTAGCCCCAGCTATCTTTGGCGGGGGGCGGCAGATACGCAGTATTTT.

V usage is TRBV12-5 and J usage is TRBJ1-6; D not certain. This CDR3 is 14 amino acids long. Germline values: CDR1 LGHNT, CDR2 FRNRAP. Trimming took off 1 base at V and 9 bases at J, with 10 bases between the two ends. The CDR3 DNA reads TGTGCTAGTGGTTTGGGGTCATCTCTTTCACCCCTCCACTTT. Amino acids: CASGLGSSLSPLHF.

This clonotype was counted only a few times. The CDR3 region is CASSEHREVNEQFF. The DNA of the CDR3 is TGTGCCAGCAGTGAACACAGGGAGGTCAATGAGCAGTTCTTC. The chain has TRBV25-1 and TRBJ2-1; D could derive from TRBD1 or TRBD2 (6 bases each). There are 14 residues in the CDR3. V was pared by 2 bases and J by 6 bases, with 11 bases between. Germline V lookup: CDR1 MGHDK, CDR2 SYGVNS.

With regard to this clonotype: A read error is possible here, since a much larger clone lies one base away. V and J are TRBV7-6 and TRBJ2-7; D remains ambiguous. CDR1 and CDR2 from the germline V gene are SGHVS and FNYEAQ. V was shortened by 5 bases and J by 3 bases, with 14 bases between the two germline ends. CDR3 length: 14 amino acids. In DNA form, the CDR3 reads TGTGCCAGCAGCCCGGAGACTTTAATCTACGAGCAGTACTTC. Residues: CASSPETLIYEQYF. Together with reference TRBV7-6 and TRBJ2-7, the CDR3 gives the full variable domain: GAGVSQSPRYKVTKRGQDVALRCDPISGHVSLYWYRQALGQGPEFLTYFNYEAQQDKSGLPNDRFSAERPEGSISTLTIQRTEQRDSAMYRCASSPETLIYEQYFGPGTRLTVT.

The chain is built from TRBV20-1 and TRBJ2-2; the D is unclear. Germline CDR1 reads DFQATT; CDR2 reads SNEGSKA (reference sequence). Between the trimmed V and J ends, which lost 6 bases and 3 bases, there was a span of 14 bases. The CDR3 runs 14 residues. CDR3 DNA sequence: TGCAGTGCCCCCGAGCCACAAGACACCGGGGAGCTGTTTTTT. It is translated as CSAPEPQDTGELFF.

This clonotype has only a few counts. The rearrangement links TRBV20-1 to TRBJ2-3; 10 positions agree with TRBD2. The CDR3 extends over 17 amino acids. The germline V gene has CDR1 DFQATT and CDR2 SNEGSKA (reference sequence). With V trimmed by 3 bases and J by 2 bases, 11 bases remained unmatched. CDR3 in amino acids: CSASRASGGQFTDTQYF. In nucleotides, the CDR3 is TGCAGTGCTAGTAGAGCTAGCGGGGGCCAATTCACAGATACGCAGTATTTT.

This clonotype was recorded a few times. The rearrangement uses TRBV13 and TRBJ2-7; D is unresolved. In germline, CDR1 is PRHDT, CDR2 FYEKMQ (reference sequence). The CDR3 runs 13 residues. The germline V and J ends were trimmed by 7 bases and 1 base, with 11 bases remaining between them. CDR3 residues: CASKSGMSYEQYF. The CDR3 DNA reads as TGTGCCAGCAAGTCCGGCATGTCCTACGAGCAGTACTTC.

Ten or more counts support this clonotype. The gene calls are TRBV7-6 and TRBJ2-7; possibly TRBD1 or TRBD2 for D (5 bases each). Germline CDR1 is SGHVS and CDR2 is FNYEAQ. Trimming removed 5 bases from V and 6 bases from J, with 20 bases in between. The CDR3 sequence is 15 residues long. This CDR3 reads CASSRLAGTSPEQYF. DNA for the CDR3: TGTGCCAGCAGCCGCCTGGCAGGGACCTCTCCCGAGCAGTACTTC.

At least ten counts were recorded for this clonotype. This chain uses TRBV7-9 with TRBJ2-1; D tentatively fits TRBD1 or TRBD2 (5 bases each). The V gene lost 5 bases and the J gene lost 6 bases, with 17 bases spanning the gap. Germline V gene sequence: CDR1 SEHNR, CDR2 FQNEAQ (reference sequence). This CDR3 is 15 amino acids long. CDR3 nucleotide sequence: TGTGCCAGCAGCCCATCCCTAGGGGACCCCAATGAGCAGTTCTTC. Amino acids: CASSPSLGDPNEQFF. The variable domain in full, completed from reference TRBV7-9 and TRBJ2-1, reads DTGVSQNPRHKITKRGQNVTFRCDPISEHNRLYWYRQTLGQGPEFLTYFQNEAQLEKSRLLSDRFSAERPKGSFSTLEIQRTEQGDSAMYLCASSPSLGDPNEQFFGPGTRLTVL.

The chain couples TRBV20-1 to TRBJ2-3; D may be TRBD2 (5 bases). Deletions cut 3 bases from V and 1 base from J, with 14 bases between. Germline V lookup: CDR1 DFQATT, CDR2 SNEGSKA (reference sequence). The CDR3 is 15 residues long. Written as DNA, the CDR3 is TGCAGTGCTAGTGCCCTAGCACATGGCACAGATACGCAGTATTTT. It specifies CSASALAHGTDTQYF.

Ten or more counts support this clonotype. The chain employs TRBV7-9 and TRBJ1-4; 7 bases agree with TRBD1. The CDR3 has 13 amino acids. Germline V lookup: CDR1 SEHNR, CDR2 FQNEAQ (reference sequence). V was pared by 6 bases and J by 7 bases, with 5 bases of the junction left unmatched. Here the CDR3 reads CASRPGGSEKLFF. The CDR3 bases are TGTGCCAGCAGACCAGGGGGGAGTGAAAAACTGTTTTTT. Filled out from reference TRBV7-9 and TRBJ1-4, the complete variable domain reads DTGVSQNPRHKITKRGQNVTFRCDPISEHNRLYWYRQTLGQGPEFLTYFQNEAQLEKSRLLSDRFSAERPKGSFSTLEIQRTEQGDSAMYLCASRPGGSEKLFFGSGTQLSVL.

This clonotype was counted many times. The V and J genes are TRBV6-1 and TRBJ2-5; 12 nucleotides line up with TRBD2. J was trimmed by 1 base and V by 2 bases; bases with no gene match: 5. Germline V CDR1 and CDR2: MNHNS, SASEGT. The CDR3 sequence is 17 residues long. This CDR3 is CASSEWTSGALQETQYF. CDR3 coding DNA: TGTGCCAGCAGTGAATGGACTAGCGGGGCCCTCCAAGAGACCCAGTACTTC.

V usage is TRBV5-6 and J usage is TRBJ2-1, with D maybe TRBD1 (5 bases). The germline V and J ends were trimmed by 1 base and 5 bases, with 13 bases remaining between them. The CDR3 extends over 15 amino acids. Germline assignment: CDR1 SGHDT and CDR2 YYEEEE. As DNA, the CDR3 is TGTGCCAGCAGCTTGATGGCAGGGCATCACAATGAGCAGTTCTTC. It specifies CASSLMAGHHNEQFF.

This clonotype was counted only a few times. The rearrangement joins TRBV6-5 to TRBJ1-2; 8 bases fit TRBD1. Trimming cost V 6 bases and J 9 bases; bases outside gene matches: 9. CDR1 and CDR2 from the germline V gene are MNHEY and SVGAGI. The CDR3 is 13 amino acids. As DNA, the CDR3 is TGTGCCAGCAGCCCAGGACAGGGTATTAGCTACACCTTC. Protein product: CASSPGQGISYTF.

V gene TRBV7-6 combines with J gene TRBJ2-1, with D hard to call. Trimming left V 5 bases short and J 1 base short, with 9 bases between. The length of the CDR3 is 14 residues. Germline V gives CDR1 SGHVS, CDR2 FNYEAQ. CDR3 bases: TGTGCCAGCAGCCCAGAGGCATCCTACAATGAGCAGTTCTTC. Encoded protein: CASSPEASYNEQFF.

This clonotype occurred a few times. The chain is built from TRBV28 and TRBJ1-1, with TRBD1 as a possible D gene (5 bases). CDR1 and CDR2 (germline): MDHEN, SYDVKM. The CDR3 spans 16 residues. V was trimmed by 6 bases and J by 0 bases, leaving 17 bases between them. The CDR3 DNA reads TGTGCCAGCAGATCAATAGCGACAGTCCTGAACACTGAAGCTTTCTTT. Protein sequence: CASRSIATVLNTEAFF.

This clonotype has ten or more counts. The J gene is TRBJ2-3, the V gene TRBV7-9; TRBD1 matches at 7 bases. CDR1 is SEHNR, CDR2 FQNEAQ, per germline (reference sequence). Trimming took 3 bases from V and 5 from J; bases not matched to a gene: 8. The CDR3 has 15 amino acids. CDR3 nucleotide sequence: TGTGCCAGCAGCTTTGGGCAGGGGGATAGAGATACGCAGTATTTT. It translates to CASSFGQGDRDTQYF.

In this sample, this clonotype turned up a few times. The chain combines TRBV15 with TRBJ2-1; 10 bases fit TRBD2. Germline CDR1 LNHNV, CDR2 YYDKDF (reference sequence). The CDR3 has 15 residues. V shed 6 bases and J 0 bases; nucleotides not matched to a gene: 2. The CDR3 DNA reads as TGTGCCACCAGTTCTAGCGGGGGCTCCTACAATGAGCAGTTCTTC. The encoded protein is CATSSSGGSYNEQFF.

The rearrangement uses TRBV20-1 and TRBJ2-1; TRBD2 agrees at 7 bases. Trimming took 5 bases from V and 4 from J; bases not matched to a gene: 11. The CDR3 extends over 15 amino acids. Germline CDR1 reads DFQATT; CDR2 reads SNEGSKA (reference sequence). The CDR3 coding sequence is TGCAGTGCTTGGGGGGGGACTATACTTTACAATGAGCAGTTCTTC. Its translation: CSAWGGTILYNEQFF.

This clonotype was detected only a few times. The chain is built from TRBV6-6 and TRBJ2-7, with TRBD1 as a possible D gene (6 bases). The CDR3 has 15 residues. Germline V gene data show CDR1 as MNHNY and CDR2 as SVGAGI (reference sequence). Trimming stripped 5 bases from V and 5 bases from J, with 19 bases between. In DNA form, the CDR3 reads TGTGCCAGCAGTCAGGGGACGGACTGGGCTAACGAGCAGTACGTC. Translation: CASSQGTDWANEQYV.

Many counts were recorded for this clonotype. The chain recombines TRBV2 with TRBJ1-1, with D perhaps TRBD1 (6 bases). Per the germline V gene, CDR1 is SNHLY and CDR2 is FYNNEI. Trimming shortened V by 9 bases and J by 10 bases, and 12 bases separated the two germline ends. The CDR3 has 10 residues. This CDR3 is CARVVRGAFF. CDR3 bases: TGTGCCAGAGTTGTCAGGGGAGCTTTCTTT.

CDR3 DNA: TGTGCCAGCAATCTAGACAGTACCTACGAGCAGTACTTC. Encoded protein: CASNLDSTYEQYF. The chain is built from TRBV6-6 and TRBJ2-7; TRBD1 might be the D (5 bases). CDR1 is MNHNY, CDR2 SVGAGI, per germline (reference sequence). The V gene lost 7 bases and the J gene lost 2 bases, with 12 bases spanning the gap. CDR3 length: 13 amino acids.